A selection of T cell receptor beta chains follows, all from one sample in a study of PD-1 blockade in classical Hodgkin lymphoma. Libraries were prepared by immunoSEQ multiplex PCR; TCRdb keeps only in-frame clonotypes and omits some of them. The sample yields more than 50,000 clones, 70% to 80% seen once. The sample was peripheral blood mononuclear cells (PBMCs), taken before the second cycle of nivolumab. These receptors were taken from a human donor with classical Hodgkin lymphoma. Both conserved end residues are part of each CDR3. D genes are given only for firm matches. Part of the rows lack a size; the others show once, few, many or a class for expanded clones.

clone size	D gene	J gene	V gene	CDR3 protein	CDR3 DNA
.	TRBD1	TRBJ1-6	TRBV5-1	CASSPGQGGDSPLHF	TGCGCCAGCAGCCCAGGACAGGGCGGCGATTCACCCCTCCACTTT
once	.	TRBJ1-1	TRBV2	CASSESSGYAEAFF	TGTGCCAGCAGTGAATCTTCGGGGTACGCTGAAGCTTTCTTT
.	.	TRBJ1-1	TRBV11-2	CASSFQVNTEAFF	TGTGCCAGCAGCTTCCAAGTGAACACTGAAGCTTTCTTT
.	.	TRBJ2-4	TRBV7-9	CASSLRGQTKNIQYF	TGTGCCAGCAGCTTACGCGGGCAGACCAAAAACATTCAGTACTTC
once	.	TRBJ1-2	TRBV29-1	CSAGDRSHFLGGYTF	TGCAGCGCCGGCGACAGGTCCCATTTCCTAGGGGGCTACACCTTC
.	.	TRBJ1-2	TRBV30	CAWSTWVQVETNYGYTF	TGTGCCTGGAGTACGTGGGTACAGGTGGAAACTAACTATGGCTACACCTTC
few	.	TRBJ2-5	TRBV11-2	CASSSAGGAEETQYF	TGTGCCAGCAGCTCCGCCGGGGGCGCCGAAGAGACCCAGTACTTC
.	.	TRBJ1-1	TRBV19	CASKNILEKAEAFF	TGTGCCAGTAAAAACATCCTGGAAAAGGCTGAAGCTTTCTTT
few	TRBD2	TRBJ2-2	TRBV5-6	CASIPSGSRTGELFF	TGTGCCAGCATACCTAGCGGGAGCCGGACCGGGGAGCTGTTTTTT
.	.	TRBJ1-5	TRBV19	CASSSGTVISNQPQHF	TGTGCCAGTAGTAGTGGAACCGTCATTAGCAATCAGCCCCAGCATTTT
.	.	TRBJ1-2	TRBV7-9	CASSFPSRTGMSYTF	TGTGCCAGCAGCTTTCCCTCTCGAACAGGGATGAGCTACACCTTC
.	.	TRBJ1-3	TRBV15	CATSRDQGYGNTIYF	TGTGCCACCAGCAGAGACCAGGGGTACGGAAACACCATATATTTT
.	.	TRBJ2-5	TRBV7-9	CASSPSQETQYF	TGTGCCAGCAGCCCATCTCAAGAGACCCAGTACTTC
once	.	TRBJ2-7	TRBV18	CASSRQPGPYEQYF	TGTGCCAGCTCACGACAGCCAGGCCCCTACGAGCAGTACTTC
.	TRBD1	TRBJ2-2	TRBV9	CASSALPGQGANGELFF	TGTGCCAGCAGCGCTTTGCCGGGACAGGGGGCTAATGGGGAGCTGTTTTTT
.	.	TRBJ2-5	TRBV4-1	CASSQYNRVPQETQYF	TGCGCCAGCAGCCAGTACAACAGGGTACCTCAAGAGACCCAGTACTTC
.	.	TRBJ2-3	TRBV12-5	CASGSNQLTDTQYF	TGTGCTAGTGGTTCCAACCAACTAACAGATACGCAGTATTTT
.	.	TRBJ2-4	TRBV18	CASSPSGDLQYF	TGTGCCAGCTCACCATCCGGGGACCTTCAGTACTTC
.	TRBD2	TRBJ2-5	TRBV5-1	CASSLQPSGEQETQYF	TGCGCCAGCAGCTTGCAGCCTAGCGGCGAGCAAGAGACCCAGTACTTC
.	TRBD2	TRBJ2-7	TRBV4-1	CASSQVGTSHYEQYF	TGCGCCAGCAGCCAAGTGGGGACTAGCCACTACGAGCAGTACTTC
few	.	TRBJ1-2	TRBV18	CASSPPREGSYGYTF	TGTGCCAGCTCACCACCTCGGGAGGGAAGCTATGGCTACACCTTC
.	.	TRBJ1-1	TRBV7-9	CASSLFLQAAMNTEAFF	TGTGCCAGCAGCTTATTTTTACAGGCGGCTATGAACACTGAAGCTTTCTTT
few	.	TRBJ1-1	TRBV21-1	CASSKGFLRDRWPLNTEAFF	TGTGCCAGCAGCAAAGGTTTTTTAAGAGACAGATGGCCTTTGAACACTGAAGCTTTCTTT
few	.	TRBJ1-4	TRBV5-1	CASSLGQIPLGHEKLFF	TGCGCCAGCAGCCTAGGACAGATCCCATTGGGACATGAAAAACTGTTTTTT
.	.	TRBJ1-4	TRBV7-9	CASSPRDFEKLFF	TGTGCCAGCAGCCCCAGGGATTTCGAAAAACTGTTTTTT
.	.	TRBJ1-1	TRBV29-1	CSVFGGTEAFF	TGCAGCGTCTTTGGGGGAACTGAAGCTTTCTTT
.	.	TRBJ2-5	TRBV18	CASSPNFNGETQYF	TGTGCCAGCTCACCAAACTTTAATGGAGAGACCCAGTACTTC
few	.	TRBJ1-2	TRBV5-5	CASSSAGGYGYTF	TGTGCCAGCAGCTCAGCGGGTGGCTATGGCTACACCTTC
.	.	TRBJ2-3	TRBV5-6	CASSYQAGEGFDTQYF	TGTGCCAGCAGCTATCAGGCGGGCGAGGGTTTCGATACGCAGTATTTT
.	.	TRBJ2-1	TRBV11-3	CASSYFPRPNNEQFF	TGTGCCAGCAGCTACTTCCCCCGGCCGAACAATGAGCAGTTCTTC
.	.	TRBJ1-1	TRBV6-6	CASSYSAPMNTEAFF	TGTGCCAGCAGTTACTCTGCCCCGATGAACACTGAAGCTTTCTTT
few	.	TRBJ1-2	TRBV2	CASSPTGTNYGYTF	TGTGCCAGCAGTCCCACCGGGACAAACTATGGCTACACCTTC
.	.	TRBJ1-5	TRBV5-4	CASSISRDQPQHF	TGTGCCAGCAGCATCAGCAGGGACCAGCCCCAGCATTTT
.	TRBD1	TRBJ2-7	TRBV27	CASSPQGAISYEQYF	TGTGCCAGCAGTCCCCAGGGGGCGATTTCCTACGAGCAGTACTTC
.	.	TRBJ1-3	TRBV11-2	CASSLGQGNTIYF	TGTGCCAGCAGCTTAGGGCAAGGAAACACCATATATTTT
few	.	TRBJ1-2	TRBV6-1	CASSEAVGLALYGYTF	TGTGCCAGCAGTGAAGCAGTAGGGCTAGCCCTCTATGGCTACACCTTC
.	.	TRBJ2-5	TRBV29-1	CSVEIWGAETQYF	TGCAGCGTTGAAATTTGGGGGGCGGAGACCCAGTACTTC
few	.	TRBJ2-2	TRBV12-5	CASGLGQDTGELFF	TGTGCTAGTGGTTTGGGACAGGACACCGGGGAGCTGTTTTTT
.	TRBD1	TRBJ1-5	TRBV7-3	CASSPHRGPNQPQHF	TGTGCCAGCAGCCCCCACAGGGGCCCCAATCAGCCCCAGCATTTT
.	.	TRBJ1-6	TRBV2	CASRGGSSYNSPLHF	TGTGCCAGCCGGGGGGGGAGCTCCTATAATTCACCCCTCCACTTT
once	.	TRBJ2-7	TRBV6-5	CASSYAPGISHEQYF	TGTGCCAGCAGTTACGCCCCCGGGATCTCTCACGAGCAGTACTTC
.	.	TRBJ1-2	TRBV14	CASSPTGIANYGYTF	TGTGCCAGCAGCCCTACAGGGATAGCTAACTATGGCTACACCTTC
.	TRBD2	TRBJ2-1	TRBV28	CASTPYALAVYNEQFF	TGTGCCAGCACCCCGTACGCGCTAGCGGTGTACAATGAGCAGTTCTTC
.	.	TRBJ1-6	TRBV9	CASSVTGSSYNSPLHF	TGTGCCAGCAGCGTCACAGGGAGCTCCTATAATTCACCCCTCCACTTT
.	.	TRBJ2-5	TRBV9	CASSVMGLEETQYF	TGTGCCAGCAGTGTCATGGGACTGGAGGAGACCCAGTACTTC
few	.	TRBJ1-4	TRBV11-3	CASTLSGTNEKLFF	TGTGCCAGCACTCTGTCGGGAACTAATGAAAAACTGTTTTTT
.	TRBD2	TRBJ2-3	TRBV29-1	CSVAPPGLDTDTQYF	TGCAGCGTTGCACCACCGGGACTAGACACAGATACGCAGTATTTT
few	TRBD1	TRBJ2-3	TRBV27	CASRSGIYTGVTDTQYF	TGTGCCAGCAGATCCGGAATCTATACAGGGGTCACAGATACGCAGTATTTT
.	.	TRBJ2-5	TRBV7-3	CASSLRGGPEETQYF	TGTGCCAGCAGCTTAAGAGGGGGGCCGGAAGAGACCCAGTACTTC
once	.	TRBJ1-1	TRBV5-1	CASSLPASEAFF	TGCGCCAGCAGCTTGCCAGCGTCTGAAGCTTTCTTT
few	.	TRBJ2-2	TRBV19	CASPAGDTGELFF	TGTGCCAGTCCGGCCGGGGACACCGGGGAGCTGTTTTTT
.	TRBD1	TRBJ2-7	TRBV6-1	CASSLPGQGFEEQYF	TGTGCCAGCAGTTTACCGGGACAGGGGTTCGAGGAGCAGTACTTC
.	TRBD1	TRBJ1-1	TRBV6-5	CASSPGQGDTEAFF	TGTGCCAGCAGTCCGGGACAGGGGGACACTGAAGCTTTCTTT
.	TRBD2	TRBJ2-1	TRBV18	CASSPLTSGGAGEQFF	TGTGCCAGCTCACCCCTGACTAGCGGGGGGGCGGGTGAGCAGTTCTTC
.	TRBD1	TRBJ1-1	TRBV9	CASSVAQGGTEAFF	TGTGCCAGCAGCGTAGCGCAGGGGGGCACTGAAGCTTTCTTT
.	.	TRBJ2-2	TRBV6-5	CASRDQNTGELFF	TGTGCCAGCAGGGACCAAAACACCGGGGAGCTGTTTTTT
.	TRBD1	TRBJ2-5	TRBV6-1	CASQAETGGGQTQYF	TGTGCCAGCCAGGCGGAGACAGGGGGCGGACAGACCCAGTACTTC
.	TRBD2	TRBJ2-3	TRBV19	CASSIDRAGATDTQYF	TGTGCCAGTAGTATAGATCGGGCGGGAGCCACAGATACGCAGTATTTT
.	.	TRBJ2-6	TRBV11-2	CASSPVNRVLGANVLTF	TGTGCCAGCAGCCCTGTAAACAGGGTTCTCGGAGCCAACGTCCTGACTTTC